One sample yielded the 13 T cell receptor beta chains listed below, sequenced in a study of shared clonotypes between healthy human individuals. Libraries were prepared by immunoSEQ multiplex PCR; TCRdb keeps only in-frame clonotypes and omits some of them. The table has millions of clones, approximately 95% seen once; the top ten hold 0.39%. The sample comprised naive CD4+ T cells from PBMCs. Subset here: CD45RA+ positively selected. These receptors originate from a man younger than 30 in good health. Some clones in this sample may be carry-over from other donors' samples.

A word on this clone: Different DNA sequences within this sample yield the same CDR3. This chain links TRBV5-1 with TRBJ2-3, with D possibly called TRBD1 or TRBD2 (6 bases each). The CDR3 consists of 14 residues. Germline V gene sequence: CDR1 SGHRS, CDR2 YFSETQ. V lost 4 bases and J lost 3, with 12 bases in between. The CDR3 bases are TGCGCCAGCAGCCTCGGAGGGGGGACAGATACGCAGTATTTT. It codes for CASSLGGGTDTQYF.

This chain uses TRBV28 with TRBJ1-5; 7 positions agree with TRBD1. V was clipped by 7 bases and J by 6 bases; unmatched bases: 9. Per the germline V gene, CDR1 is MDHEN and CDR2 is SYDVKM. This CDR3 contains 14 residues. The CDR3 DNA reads TGTGCCAGCACTAATGGGAGGGGGCGTCAGCCCCAGCATTTT. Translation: CASTNGRGRQPQHF.

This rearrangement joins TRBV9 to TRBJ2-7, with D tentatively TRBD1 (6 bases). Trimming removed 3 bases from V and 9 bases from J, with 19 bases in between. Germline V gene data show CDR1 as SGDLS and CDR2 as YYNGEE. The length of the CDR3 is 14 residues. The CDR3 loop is CASSATGTPAAQYF. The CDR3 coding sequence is TGTGCCAGCAGCGCGACAGGTACTCCAGCGGCGCAGTACTTC.

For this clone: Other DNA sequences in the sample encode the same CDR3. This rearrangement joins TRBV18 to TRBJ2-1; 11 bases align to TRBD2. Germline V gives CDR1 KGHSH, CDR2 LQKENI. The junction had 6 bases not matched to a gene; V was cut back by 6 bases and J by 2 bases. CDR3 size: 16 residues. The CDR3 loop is CASSPGTSGAYNEQFF. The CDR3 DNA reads TGTGCCAGCTCGCCAGGGACTAGCGGAGCCTACAATGAGCAGTTCTTC.

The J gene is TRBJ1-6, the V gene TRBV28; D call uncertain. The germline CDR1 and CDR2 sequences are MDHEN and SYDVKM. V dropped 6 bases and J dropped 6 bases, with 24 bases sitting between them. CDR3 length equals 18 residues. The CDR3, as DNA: TGTGCCAGCAGCTTGGGCCCACCCGCAGGCCGCCCTAATTCACCCCTCCACTTT. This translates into CASSLGPPAGRPNSPLHF.

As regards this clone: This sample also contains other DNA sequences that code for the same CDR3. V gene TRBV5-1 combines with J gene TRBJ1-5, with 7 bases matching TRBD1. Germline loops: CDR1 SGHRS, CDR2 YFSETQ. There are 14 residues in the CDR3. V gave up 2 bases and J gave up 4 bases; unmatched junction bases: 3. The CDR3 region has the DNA TGCGCCAGCAGCTTAGGGGGACAGAATCAGCCCCAGCATTTT. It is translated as CASSLGGQNQPQHF.

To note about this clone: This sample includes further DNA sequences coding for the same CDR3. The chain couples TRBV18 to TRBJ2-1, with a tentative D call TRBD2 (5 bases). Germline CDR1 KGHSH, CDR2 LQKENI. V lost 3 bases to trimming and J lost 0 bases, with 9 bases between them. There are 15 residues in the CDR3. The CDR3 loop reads CASSPGTSSYNEQFF. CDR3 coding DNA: TGTGCCAGCTCACCTGGTACTAGCTCCTACAATGAGCAGTTCTTC.

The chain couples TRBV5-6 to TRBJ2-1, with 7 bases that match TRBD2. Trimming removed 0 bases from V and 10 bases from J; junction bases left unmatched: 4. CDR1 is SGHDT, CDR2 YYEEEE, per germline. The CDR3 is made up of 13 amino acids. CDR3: CASSLAARGEQFF. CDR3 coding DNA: TGTGCCAGCAGCTTGGCAGCGCGGGGGGAGCAGTTCTTC.

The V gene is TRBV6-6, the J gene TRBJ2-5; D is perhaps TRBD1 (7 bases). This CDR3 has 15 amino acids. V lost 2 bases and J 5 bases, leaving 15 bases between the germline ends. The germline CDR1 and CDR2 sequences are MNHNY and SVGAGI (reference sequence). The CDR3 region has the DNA TGTGCCAGCAGTTACGGGACAGTAGGAGGGGAGACCCAGTACTTC. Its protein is CASSYGTVGGETQYF.

The CDR3 DNA is TGCGCCAGCAGCCCGGCCGGGTTGTTAGGGAGCAATCAGCCCCAGCATTTT. Its translation is CASSPAGLLGSNQPQHF. This chain joins TRBV4-1 and TRBJ1-5; D remains ambiguous. The CDR3 has 17 residues. Germline loops: CDR1 MGHRA, CDR2 YSYEKL. Trimming stripped 4 bases from V and 1 base from J, with 17 bases between.

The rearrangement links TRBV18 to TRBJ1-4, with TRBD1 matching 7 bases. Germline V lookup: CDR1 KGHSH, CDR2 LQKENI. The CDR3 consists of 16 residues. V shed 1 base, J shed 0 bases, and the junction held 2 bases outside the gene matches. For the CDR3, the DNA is TGTGCCAGCTCACCACGGGACAGTGCAACTAATGAAAAACTGTTTTTT. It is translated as CASSPRDSATNEKLFF.

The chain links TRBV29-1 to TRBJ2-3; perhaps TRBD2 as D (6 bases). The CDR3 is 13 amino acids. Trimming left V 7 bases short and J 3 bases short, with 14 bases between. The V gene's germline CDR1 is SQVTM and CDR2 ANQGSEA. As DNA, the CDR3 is TGCAGCGCTGGGGAGGTTGGGACAGATACGCAGTATTTT. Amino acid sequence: CSAGEVGTDTQYF.

CDR3 in DNA: TGTGCCAGCTCACCAGGGATAGGGTACAATGAGCAGTTCTTC. This encodes CASSPGIGYNEQFF. The V call is TRBV18, the J call TRBJ2-1, with no clear D. Germline CDR1 and CDR2: KGHSH and LQKENI. With 2 bases removed from V and 4 bases from J, the gap between germline ends came to 9 bases. The CDR3 has 14 amino acids.